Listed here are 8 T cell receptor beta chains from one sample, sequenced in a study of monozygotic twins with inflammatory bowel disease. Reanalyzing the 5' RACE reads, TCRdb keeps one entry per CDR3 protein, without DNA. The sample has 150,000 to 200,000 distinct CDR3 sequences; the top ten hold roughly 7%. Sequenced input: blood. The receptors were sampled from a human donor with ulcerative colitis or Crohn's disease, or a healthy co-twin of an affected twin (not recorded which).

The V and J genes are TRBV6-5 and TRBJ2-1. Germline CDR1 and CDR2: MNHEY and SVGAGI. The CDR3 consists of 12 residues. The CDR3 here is CASSYEGSEQFF.

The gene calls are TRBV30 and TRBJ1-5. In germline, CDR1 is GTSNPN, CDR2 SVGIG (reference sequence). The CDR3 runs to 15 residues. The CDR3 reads CAWRDGRMSNQPQHF.

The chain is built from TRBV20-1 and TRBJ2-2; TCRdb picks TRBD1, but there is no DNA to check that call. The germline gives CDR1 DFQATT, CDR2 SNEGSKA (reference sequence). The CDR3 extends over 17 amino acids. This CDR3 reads CSARDRLAGPGTGELFF.

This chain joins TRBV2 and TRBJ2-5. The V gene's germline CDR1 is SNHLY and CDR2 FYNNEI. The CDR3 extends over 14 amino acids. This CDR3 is CASRPWGYQETQYF. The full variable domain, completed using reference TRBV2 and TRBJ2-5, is EPEVTQTPSHQVTQMGQEVILRCVPISNHLYFYWYRQILGQKVEFLVSFYNNEISEKSEIFDDQFSVERPDGSNFTLKIRSTKLEDSAMYFCASRPWGYQETQYFGPGTRLLVL.

CDR3 loop: CAWSGTGFSPLHF. The chain joins TRBV30 to TRBJ1-6; there is no DNA to check the TCRdb D call of TRBD1. Germline CDR1 and CDR2: GTSNPN and SVGIG (reference sequence). CDR3 length equals 13 residues.

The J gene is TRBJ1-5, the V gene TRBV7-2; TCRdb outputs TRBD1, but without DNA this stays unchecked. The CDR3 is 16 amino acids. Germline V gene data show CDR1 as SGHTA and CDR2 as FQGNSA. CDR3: CASSLSVTGSNQPQHF.

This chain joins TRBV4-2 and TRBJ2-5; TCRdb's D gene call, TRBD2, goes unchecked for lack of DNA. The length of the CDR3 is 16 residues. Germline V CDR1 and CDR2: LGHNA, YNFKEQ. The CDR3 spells CASSQGRGGYQETQYF.

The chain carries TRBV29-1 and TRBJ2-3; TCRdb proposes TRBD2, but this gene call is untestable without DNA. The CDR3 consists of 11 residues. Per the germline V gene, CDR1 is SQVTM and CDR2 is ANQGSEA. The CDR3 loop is CSVDGEGTQYF.